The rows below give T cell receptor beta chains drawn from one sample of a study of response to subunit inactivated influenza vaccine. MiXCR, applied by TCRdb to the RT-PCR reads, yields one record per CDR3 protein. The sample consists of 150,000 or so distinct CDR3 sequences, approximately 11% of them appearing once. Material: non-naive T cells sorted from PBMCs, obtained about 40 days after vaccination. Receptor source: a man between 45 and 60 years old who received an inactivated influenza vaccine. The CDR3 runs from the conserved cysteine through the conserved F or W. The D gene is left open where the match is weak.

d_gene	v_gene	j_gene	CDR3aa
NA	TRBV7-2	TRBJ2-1	CASSLVAGRGTEQFF
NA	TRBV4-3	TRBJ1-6	CASSQDSRAGNSPLHF
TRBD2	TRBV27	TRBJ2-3	CASSLRPPGLAGVASTDTQYF
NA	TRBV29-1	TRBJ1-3	CSVPHYVSESSGNTIYF
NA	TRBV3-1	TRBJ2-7	CASSQTSGRGEQYF
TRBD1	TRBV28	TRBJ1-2	CASRQGQTANYGYTF
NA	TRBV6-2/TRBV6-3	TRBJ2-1	CASSYSGRNEQFF
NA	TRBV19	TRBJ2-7	CASSITGRAEQYF
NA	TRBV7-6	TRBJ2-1	CASSLGTSNYNEQFF
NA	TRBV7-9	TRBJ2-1	CASSSRTNPSQFF
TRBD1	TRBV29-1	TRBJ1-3	CSVGEGQAGNTIYF
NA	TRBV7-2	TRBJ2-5	CASSLVGRAGSQETQYF
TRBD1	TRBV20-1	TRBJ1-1	CSAREGQGRPNTEAFF
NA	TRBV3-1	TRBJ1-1	CASSQERGSGSVGTEAFF
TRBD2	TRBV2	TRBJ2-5	CASSDLAGNQETQYF
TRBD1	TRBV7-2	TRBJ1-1	CASRLTGRPEAFF